This T cell receptor (beta chain) stems from a study of beta chain features in type 1 diabetes. General study findings and limits: Compared with healthy donors, patients appeared to share more similar naive, central memory and regulatory TCRB repertoires. Unsettled here was the matter of whether HLA type influences TCRB rearrangement. Shorter TCRB CDR3s, moderately but significantly so, were found in Type 1 diabetes patients in all four CD4+ subsets.

With respect to this clone: Its antigen is still unknown.

Purity (above 98%) was reached by all sorted populations. Germline CDR1 SNHLY, CDR2 FYNNEI. Trimming took 6 bases from V and 1 from J, leaving 16 bases between them. The CDR3 runs 16 residues. Reverse transcribing all isolated RNA meant expressed TCRB transcripts were sequenced. The method was immunoSEQ multiplex PCR; TCRdb's version includes in-frame clones alone and lacks a portion of them. The repertoire holds about 620,000 clones, with around 15% as singletons. The sequence came from a young man in good health. Material for sequencing was naive CD4+ T cells from blood. The rearrangement joins TRBV2 to TRBJ2-1; no definite D call. CDR3 region: CASRVLPGGSYNEQFF. CDR3 sequence (DNA): TGTGCCAGCAGAGTCCTACCTGGTGGGTCCTACAATGAGCAGTTCTTC.